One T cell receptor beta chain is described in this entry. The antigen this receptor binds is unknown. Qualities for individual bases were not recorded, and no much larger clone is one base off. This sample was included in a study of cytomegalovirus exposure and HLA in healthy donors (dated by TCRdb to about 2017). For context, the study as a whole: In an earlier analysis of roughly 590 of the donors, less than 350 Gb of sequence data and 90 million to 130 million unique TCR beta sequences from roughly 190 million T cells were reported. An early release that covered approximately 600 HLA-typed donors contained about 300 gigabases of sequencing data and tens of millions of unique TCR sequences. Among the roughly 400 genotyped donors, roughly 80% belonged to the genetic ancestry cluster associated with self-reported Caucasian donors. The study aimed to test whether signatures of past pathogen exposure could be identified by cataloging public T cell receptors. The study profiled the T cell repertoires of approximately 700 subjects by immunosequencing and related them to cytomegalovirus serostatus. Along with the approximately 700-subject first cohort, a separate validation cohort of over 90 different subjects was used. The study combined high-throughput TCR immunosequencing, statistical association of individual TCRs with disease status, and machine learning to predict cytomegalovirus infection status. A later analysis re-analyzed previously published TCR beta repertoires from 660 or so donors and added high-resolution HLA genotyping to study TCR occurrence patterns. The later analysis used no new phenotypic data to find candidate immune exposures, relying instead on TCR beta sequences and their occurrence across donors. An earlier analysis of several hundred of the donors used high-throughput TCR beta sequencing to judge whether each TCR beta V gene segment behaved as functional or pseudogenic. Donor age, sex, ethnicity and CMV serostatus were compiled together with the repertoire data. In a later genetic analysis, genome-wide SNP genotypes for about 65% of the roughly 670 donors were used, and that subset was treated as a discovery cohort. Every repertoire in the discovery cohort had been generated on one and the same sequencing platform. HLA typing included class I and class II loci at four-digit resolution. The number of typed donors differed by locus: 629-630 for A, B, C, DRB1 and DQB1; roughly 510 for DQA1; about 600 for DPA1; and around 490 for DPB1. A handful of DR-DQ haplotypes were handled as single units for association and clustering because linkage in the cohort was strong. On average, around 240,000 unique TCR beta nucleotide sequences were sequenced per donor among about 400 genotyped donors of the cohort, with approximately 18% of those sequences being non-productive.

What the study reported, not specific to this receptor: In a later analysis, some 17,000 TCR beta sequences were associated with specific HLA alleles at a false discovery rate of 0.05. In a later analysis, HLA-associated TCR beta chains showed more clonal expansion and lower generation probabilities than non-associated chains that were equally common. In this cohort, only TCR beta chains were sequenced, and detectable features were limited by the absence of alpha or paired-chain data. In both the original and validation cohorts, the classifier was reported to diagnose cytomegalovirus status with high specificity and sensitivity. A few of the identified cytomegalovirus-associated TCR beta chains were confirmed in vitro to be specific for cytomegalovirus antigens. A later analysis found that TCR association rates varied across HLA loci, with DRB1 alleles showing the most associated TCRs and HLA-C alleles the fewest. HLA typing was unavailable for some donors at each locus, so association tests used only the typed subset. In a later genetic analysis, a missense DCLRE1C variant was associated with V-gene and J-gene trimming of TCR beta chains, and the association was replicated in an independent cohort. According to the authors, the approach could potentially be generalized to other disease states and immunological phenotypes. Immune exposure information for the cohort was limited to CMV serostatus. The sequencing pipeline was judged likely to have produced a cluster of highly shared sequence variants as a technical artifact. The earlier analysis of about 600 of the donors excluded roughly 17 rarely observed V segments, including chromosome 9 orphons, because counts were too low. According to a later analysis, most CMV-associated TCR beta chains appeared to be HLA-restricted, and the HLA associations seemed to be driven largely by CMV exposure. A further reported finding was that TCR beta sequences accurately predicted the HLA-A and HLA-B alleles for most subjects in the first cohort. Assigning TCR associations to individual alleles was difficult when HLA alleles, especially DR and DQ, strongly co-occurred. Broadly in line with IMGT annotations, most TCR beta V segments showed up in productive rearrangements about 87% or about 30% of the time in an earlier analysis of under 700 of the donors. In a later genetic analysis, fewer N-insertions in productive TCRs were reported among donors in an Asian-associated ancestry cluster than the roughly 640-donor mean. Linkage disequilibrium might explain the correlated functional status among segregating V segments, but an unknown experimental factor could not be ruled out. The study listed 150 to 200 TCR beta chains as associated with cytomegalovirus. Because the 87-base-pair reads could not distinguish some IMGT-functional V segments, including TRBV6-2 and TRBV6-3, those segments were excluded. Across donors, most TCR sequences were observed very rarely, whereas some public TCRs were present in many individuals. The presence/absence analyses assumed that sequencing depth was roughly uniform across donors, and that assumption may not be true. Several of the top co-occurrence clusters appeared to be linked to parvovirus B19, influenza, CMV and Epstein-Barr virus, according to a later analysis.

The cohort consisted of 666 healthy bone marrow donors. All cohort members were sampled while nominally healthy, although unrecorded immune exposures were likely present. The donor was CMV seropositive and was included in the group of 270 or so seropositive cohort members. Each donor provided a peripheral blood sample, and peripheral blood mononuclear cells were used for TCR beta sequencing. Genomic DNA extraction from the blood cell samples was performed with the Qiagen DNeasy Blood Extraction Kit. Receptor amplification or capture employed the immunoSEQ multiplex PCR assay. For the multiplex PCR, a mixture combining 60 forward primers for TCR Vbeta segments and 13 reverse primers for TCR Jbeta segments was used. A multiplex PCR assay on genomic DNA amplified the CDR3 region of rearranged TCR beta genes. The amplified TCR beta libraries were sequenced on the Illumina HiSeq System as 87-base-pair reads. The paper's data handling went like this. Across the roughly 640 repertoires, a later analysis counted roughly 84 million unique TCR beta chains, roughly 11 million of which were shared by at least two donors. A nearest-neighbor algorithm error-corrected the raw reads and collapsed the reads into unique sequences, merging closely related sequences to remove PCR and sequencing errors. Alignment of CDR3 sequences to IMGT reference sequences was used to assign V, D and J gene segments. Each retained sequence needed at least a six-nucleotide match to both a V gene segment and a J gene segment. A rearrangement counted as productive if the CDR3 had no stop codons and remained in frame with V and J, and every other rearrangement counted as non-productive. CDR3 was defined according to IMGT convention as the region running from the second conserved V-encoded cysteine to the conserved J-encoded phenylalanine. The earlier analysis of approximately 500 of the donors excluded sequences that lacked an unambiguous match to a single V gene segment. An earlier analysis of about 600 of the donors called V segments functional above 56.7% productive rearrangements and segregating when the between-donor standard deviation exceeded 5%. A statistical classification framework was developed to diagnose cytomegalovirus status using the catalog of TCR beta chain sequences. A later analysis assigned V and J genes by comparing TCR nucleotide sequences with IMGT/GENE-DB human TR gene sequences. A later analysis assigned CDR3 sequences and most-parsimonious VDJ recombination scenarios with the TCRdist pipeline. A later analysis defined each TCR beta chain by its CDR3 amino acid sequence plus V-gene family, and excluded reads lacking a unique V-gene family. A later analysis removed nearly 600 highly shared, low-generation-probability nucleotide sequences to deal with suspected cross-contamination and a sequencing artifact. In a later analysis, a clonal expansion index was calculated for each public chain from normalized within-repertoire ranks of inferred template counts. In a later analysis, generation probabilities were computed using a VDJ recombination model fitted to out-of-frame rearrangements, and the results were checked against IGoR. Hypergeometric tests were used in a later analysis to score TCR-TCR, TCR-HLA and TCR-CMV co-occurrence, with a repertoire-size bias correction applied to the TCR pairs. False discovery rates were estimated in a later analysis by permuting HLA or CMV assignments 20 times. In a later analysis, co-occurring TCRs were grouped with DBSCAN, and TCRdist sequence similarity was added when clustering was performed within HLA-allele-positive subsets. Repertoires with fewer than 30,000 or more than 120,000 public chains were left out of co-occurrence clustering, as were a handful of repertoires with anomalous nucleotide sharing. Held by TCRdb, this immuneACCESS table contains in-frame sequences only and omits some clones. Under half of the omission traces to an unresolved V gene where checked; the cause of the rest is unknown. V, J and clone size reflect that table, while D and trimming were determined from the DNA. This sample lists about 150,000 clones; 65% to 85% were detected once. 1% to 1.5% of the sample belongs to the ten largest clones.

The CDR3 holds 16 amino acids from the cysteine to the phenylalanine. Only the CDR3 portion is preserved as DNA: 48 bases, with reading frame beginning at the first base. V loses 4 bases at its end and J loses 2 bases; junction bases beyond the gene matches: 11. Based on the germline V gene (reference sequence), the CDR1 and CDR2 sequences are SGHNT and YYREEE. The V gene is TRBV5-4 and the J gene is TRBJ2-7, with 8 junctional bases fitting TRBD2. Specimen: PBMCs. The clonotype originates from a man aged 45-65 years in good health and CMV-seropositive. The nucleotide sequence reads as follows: TGTGCCAGCAGCAACAAAAAGCGGGAGCCCACCTACGAGCAGTACTTC. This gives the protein CASSNKKREPTYEQYF.